These 21 T cell receptor beta chains share one sample of origin, sequenced in a study of CD8+CD57+ T cells in acquired aplastic anemia. TCR beta VDJ combinations and CDR3 sequences were profiled from genomic DNA. MiXCR was run by TCRdb on the reads, yielding one entry per CDR3 protein. The sample has 150,000 or so distinct CDR3 sequences, roughly 54% seen once. Patients chosen for sequencing had CD8+CD57+ cells that had expanded, as shown by flow cytometry. The source material was sorted CD4+, CD8+, or CD8+CD57+ T cells (not recorded which) from PBMCs. The receptors come from a human donor with aplastic anemia.

The gene calls are TRBV25-1 and TRBJ2-5; no firm D call. Per germline, CDR1 MGHDK and CDR2 SYGVNS. The CDR3 loop spans 12 amino acids. Deletions cut 2 bases from V and 7 bases from J, with 8 bases between. The CDR3 loop reads CASSEKDGTQYF. The CDR3 DNA sequence: TGTGCCAGCAGTGAAAAAGACGGGACCCAGTACTTC. The whole variable domain, filled in from reference TRBV25-1 and TRBJ2-5, reads EADIYQTPRYLVIGTGKKITLECSQTMGHDKMYWYQQDPGMELHLIHYSYGVNSTEKGDLSSESTVSRIRTEHFPLTLESARPSHTSQYLCASSEKDGTQYFGPGTRLLVL.

This clonotype was counted many times. This rearrangement joins TRBV7-9 to TRBJ2-4; D possibly uses TRBD1 or TRBD2 (5 bases each). This CDR3 contains 13 residues. Between the trimmed V and J ends, which lost 4 bases and 9 bases, there was a span of 13 bases. Germline CDR1 reads SEHNR; CDR2 reads FQNEAQ (reference sequence). The CDR3 reads CASSWDPGSIQYF. For the CDR3, the DNA is TGTGCCAGCAGCTGGGACCCGGGGAGCATTCAGTACTTC.

This clonotype was picked up many times. CDR3 amino acids: CASSHGTGGAGQFF. The CDR3, as DNA: TGTGCCAGCAGTCACGGGACAGGGGGCGCGGGGCAGTTCTTC. The chain links TRBV5-6 to TRBJ2-1, with TRBD1 matching 12 bases. V was pared by 5 bases and J by 12 bases, with 9 bases of the junction left unmatched. Germline lookup yields CDR1 SGHDT and CDR2 YYEEEE. The CDR3 consists of 14 residues.

This clonotype was picked up many times. The chain is built from TRBV7-6 and TRBJ2-3, with TRBD1 as a possible D gene (6 bases). The CDR3 spans 15 residues. With 4 bases removed from V and 0 bases from J, the gap between germline ends came to 11 bases. The V gene's germline CDR1 is SGHVS and CDR2 FNYEAQ. The CDR3 DNA reads as TGTGCCAGCAGCTCCACAGGGCTAAGCACAGATACGCAGTATTTT. Protein sequence: CASSSTGLSTDTQYF.

The genes are TRBV24-1 and TRBJ2-3; 14 bases align to TRBD2. The CDR3 covers 18 residues. Germline CDR1 and CDR2: KGHDR and SFDVKD. The V and J ends lost 3 bases and 5 bases, in that order; junction bases with no gene match: 9. In nucleotides, the CDR3 is TGTGCCACCAGTGATCCGGGACTAGCGGGGGAGGTCGGAGATACGCAGTATTTT. As protein: CATSDPGLAGEVGDTQYF.

The chain has TRBV10-3 and TRBJ1-2; D ambiguous. CDR3 length equals 13 residues. V lost 7 bases to trimming and J lost 3 bases, with 12 bases between them. Per the germline V gene, CDR1 is ENHRY and CDR2 is SYGVKD. The CDR3 nucleotides are TGTGCCATCACCCTGACGGGCGACTATGGCTACACCTTC. Translating gives CAITLTGDYGYTF.

The chain links TRBV11-1 to TRBJ2-7; 9 nucleotides line up with TRBD1. Germline assignment: CDR1 SGHAT and CDR2 FQDESV (reference sequence). CDR3 size: 16 residues. The V gene end was trimmed by 5 bases and the J gene end by 3 bases; junction bases not matched to a gene: 11. The CDR3 here is CASSRVGQGLFYEQYF. The CDR3 DNA reads as TGTGCCAGCAGCCGGGTGGGACAGGGCCTCTTCTACGAGCAGTACTTC.

This clonotype was observed at least ten times. The genes are TRBV4-1 and TRBJ2-1; 7 positions match TRBD2. V was clipped by 0 bases and J by 2 bases; unmatched bases: 1. Germline lookup yields CDR1 MGHRA and CDR2 YSYEKL. The CDR3 spans 15 residues. CDR3 sequence reads: CASSQDRGAYNEQFF. The CDR3 DNA reads as TGCGCCAGCAGCCAAGATCGGGGGGCCTACAATGAGCAGTTCTTC.

This clonotype was recorded once. The chain uses TRBV6-1 and TRBJ2-7; 12 bases match TRBD1. There are 15 residues in the CDR3. Germline V gene sequence: CDR1 MNHNS, CDR2 SASEGT. Trimming at V came to 6 bases and at J to 5 bases, leaving 8 bases not matched to a gene. As DNA, the CDR3 is TGTGCCAGCAGCCCCGGGACAGGGGGCCTCGACGAGCAGTACTTC. Amino acid sequence: CASSPGTGGLDEQYF.

This clonotype was detected a few times. One base away lies a much larger clone, so this may be a sequencing read error. V and J are TRBV5-1 and TRBJ2-3, with 12 bases fitting TRBD2. This CDR3 is 15 amino acids long. Looked up from germline, CDR1 is SGHRS and CDR2 is YFSETQ. The CDR3: CASKLAGGRTDTQCF. CDR3 nucleotides: TGCGCCAGCAAACTAGCGGGGGGACGGACAGATACGCAGTGTTTT.

The chain links TRBV4-1 to TRBJ1-5, with D possibly being TRBD1 (5 bases). The length of the CDR3 is 20 residues. V was trimmed by 0 bases and J by 5 bases, leaving 26 bases between them. Germline CDR1 MGHRA, CDR2 YSYEKL. The CDR3 reads CASSQDMGFGGFGPHQPQHF. In nucleotides, the CDR3 is TGCGCCAGCAGCCAAGATATGGGTTTTGGGGGATTTGGCCCACATCAGCCCCAGCATTTT.

This chain uses TRBV29-1 with TRBJ1-2; tentative D call: TRBD1 (5 bases). Germline V lookup: CDR1 SQVTM, CDR2 ANQGSEA. This CDR3 contains 12 residues. V lost 7 bases and J 7 bases, leaving 16 bases between the germline ends. Here the CDR3 reads CSGGGVMGGYTF. As DNA, the CDR3 is TGCAGCGGTGGAGGGGTTATGGGTGGCTACACCTTC.

The genes are TRBV11-1 and TRBJ2-7; TRBD2 matches at 9 bases. Germline-derived CDR1 and CDR2 are SGHAT and FQDESV (reference sequence). This CDR3 spans 16 amino acids. V lost 5 bases and J lost 3; bases outside the gene matches: 11. CDR3 sequence: CASSPRSSGNNYEQYF. The CDR3 coding sequence is TGTGCCAGCAGCCCCCGTTCTAGCGGGAACAACTACGAGCAGTACTTC.

The chain is built from TRBV10-3 and TRBJ1-2; D is unclear. Germline assignment: CDR1 ENHRY and CDR2 SYGVKD. The CDR3 length is 14 residues. V lost 6 bases, J lost 2 bases, and 13 bases lay in between. The CDR3 DNA reads as TGTGCCATCAGGTTGGGCCCAGAAAACTATGGCTACACCTTC. This encodes CAIRLGPENYGYTF.

The chain recombines TRBV19 with TRBJ2-7; 9 positions match TRBD2. The CDR3 totals 16 residues. In germline, CDR1 is LNHDA, CDR2 SQIVND (reference sequence). Trimming at V came to 5 bases and at J to 3 bases, leaving 11 bases not matched to a gene. The CDR3 nucleotides are TGTGCCAGTAGTCTAATAGCGGGAGATGTTAACTACGAGCAGTACTTC. The encoded protein is CASSLIAGDVNYEQYF.

This clonotype was seen repeatedly, ten times or more. V usage is TRBV29-1 and J usage is TRBJ2-1, with D uncertain. The V gene lost 6 bases and the J gene lost 6 bases, with 9 bases spanning the gap. Germline CDR1 reads SQVTM; CDR2 reads ANQGSEA. This CDR3 spans 11 amino acids. The CDR3 DNA follows: TGCAGCGTCCCGAGCCTCAATGAGCAGTTCTTC. Translated: CSVPSLNEQFF.

This clonotype was observed at least ten times. CDR3 sequence (DNA): TGTGCCAGCAGCCCGCTCGCTAGCGGGGGGTCCCACGAGCAGTACTTC. Translating it yields CASSPLASGGSHEQYF. The rearrangement links TRBV9 to TRBJ2-7, with TRBD2 matching over 11 bases. After removal of 4 bases from V and 5 bases from J, the junction contained 11 bases not matched to a gene. This CDR3 has 16 amino acids. The germline CDR1 and CDR2 sequences are SGDLS and YYNGEE.

This clonotype has at least ten counts. The chain joins TRBV6-5 to TRBJ2-5; D may be TRBD1 or TRBD2 (6 bases each). CDR3 length: 13 amino acids. Trimming took off 3 bases at V and 4 bases at J, with 9 bases between the two ends. Per the germline V gene, CDR1 is MNHEY and CDR2 is SVGAGI. The CDR3 DNA is TGTGCCAGCAGTTATGGGGGGCGAGAGACCCAGTACTTC. Its protein is CASSYGGRETQYF.

This clonotype has at least ten counts. The J gene is TRBJ1-2, the V gene TRBV4-2; maybe TRBD1 (6 bases). This CDR3 contains 14 residues. Per the germline V gene, CDR1 is LGHNA and CDR2 is YNFKEQ. Trimming shortened V by 2 bases and J by 2 bases, and 9 bases separated the two germline ends. The CDR3 DNA follows: TGTGCCAGCAGCCAATACCAGGGGAACTATGGCTACACCTTC. Amino acid sequence: CASSQYQGNYGYTF.

This chain uses TRBV7-7 with TRBJ1-2, with D hard to call. CDR1 is SSHAT and CDR2 is FNYEAQ in the germline V gene (reference sequence). The CDR3 runs to 11 residues. V was trimmed by 1 base and J by 12 bases, leaving 9 bases between them. CDR3 DNA sequence: TGTGCCAGCAGCTTAGGAACCCATCACACCTTC. Its protein product is CASSLGTHHTF.

This chain joins TRBV20-1 and TRBJ1-2; D is possibly TRBD1 (6 bases). There are 13 residues in the CDR3. Germline assignment: CDR1 DFQATT and CDR2 SNEGSKA (reference sequence). Trimming removed 6 bases at V and 1 base at J, with 12 bases between. This chain's CDR3 is CSARRGINYGYTF. CDR3 sequence (DNA): TGCAGTGCCCGCAGGGGTATTAACTATGGCTACACCTTC.